The rows below give T cell receptor beta chains drawn from one sample of a study of early T cells in non-severe SARS-CoV-2 infection. TCRdb reanalysed the 5' RACE reads using MiXCR and keeps one entry per CDR3 protein. The sample lists fewer than 75,000 distinct CDR3 sequences; more than 15% were seen once. The sequencing here drew on whole blood, taken at baseline. These receptors were taken from an adult who was a healthcare worker with PCR-confirmed SARS-CoV-2 infection or an uninfected control (not recorded which). CDR3s leave out the opening cysteine and the closing phenylalanine or tryptophan. Each record gives: V gene, D gene, CDR3 protein. D genes are given only for firm matches.

>TRBV20-1|-
SASQLYEQY
>TRBV7-8|TRBD2
ASSSRRGTTDTQY
>TRBV6-1|TRBD1
ASTTGTGGSWLPQH
>TRBV25-1|-
AGSRGSSSTDTQY
>TRBV19|TRBD2
ASSLAGGLFNEQF
>TRBV12-3/TRBV12-4|TRBD1
ASSPRQGAEAF
>TRBV6-5|TRBD1
ASSYLSGTGDTEAF
>TRBV28|TRBD1
ASGTRTGVSEQY
>TRBV5-6|-
ASSWAGFSYEQY
>TRBV6-6|-
ASSYIRQENPRAGYT
>TRBV29-1|TRBD1
SVALTGVGNEQF
>TRBV7-2|TRBD1
ASSWTGPTEAF
>TRBV27|-
ASSFGGYSNQPQH
>TRBV6-1|TRBD1
ASTLRTGGVSVKNIQY
>TRBV20-1|-
SATETVSGNTIY
>TRBV20-1|-
SARDRSGASYRYT
>TRBV7-8|TRBD2
ASSLGVSGATNEQF
>TRBV11-2|TRBD1
ASSLEITQGANEQF
>TRBV25-1|TRBD1
ASSEAPPRDSYNEQF
>TRBV18|-
ASSPSGFNYGYT
>TRBV7-9|-
ASSLTAATDTQY
>TRBV4-2|-
ASSQDLAMKDEKLF
>TRBV2|-
ASSVKGLVNTDTQY
>TRBV9|-
ASSARDGNEQF
>TRBV7-2|-
ASSLVGLSTDTQY
>TRBV7-9|-
ASSLLGEGEKLF
>TRBV25-1|TRBD2
ASSESESWTRGGNEQF
>TRBV6-2/TRBV6-3|-
ASRWTTSTYEQY
>TRBV20-1|-
SAEQEGSNQPQH
>TRBV5-1|-
ASTLEFQETQY
>TRBV18|-
ASSPLPSGNSPLH
>TRBV20-1|-
SARGNTEAF
>TRBV7-2|TRBD1
ASSHLTGAGEQY
>TRBV6-1|TRBD1
ASRETGTVNQPQH
>TRBV9|-
ASSVDPRSNSPLH
>TRBV7-9|TRBD2
ASSTPGGGALFNEQF
>TRBV18|TRBD2
ASSPPASGRTEQF
>TRBV30|-
AWSGIWTANTGELF
>TRBV6-6|-
ASSYSEAF
>TRBV27|-
ASSFRRPNTDTQY
>TRBV28|-
ASSQGGVHEAF